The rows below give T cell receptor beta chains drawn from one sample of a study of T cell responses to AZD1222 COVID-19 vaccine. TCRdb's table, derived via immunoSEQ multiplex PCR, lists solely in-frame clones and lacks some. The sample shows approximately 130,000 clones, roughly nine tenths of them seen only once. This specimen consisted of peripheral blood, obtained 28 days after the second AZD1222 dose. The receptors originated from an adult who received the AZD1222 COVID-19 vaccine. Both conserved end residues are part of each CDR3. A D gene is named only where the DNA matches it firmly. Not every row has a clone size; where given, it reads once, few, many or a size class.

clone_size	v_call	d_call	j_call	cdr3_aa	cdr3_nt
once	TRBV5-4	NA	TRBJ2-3	CASSLFLGTRTDTQYF	TGTGCCAGCAGCTTATTTCTAGGAACCCGCACAGATACGCAGTATTTT
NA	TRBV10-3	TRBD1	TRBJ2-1	CAITADRGDHEQFF	TGTGCCATCACTGCGGACAGGGGGGACCATGAGCAGTTCTTC
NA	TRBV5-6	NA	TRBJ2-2	CASSLRGSTGELFF	TGTGCCAGCAGCTTAAGGGGTTCCACCGGGGAGCTGTTTTTT
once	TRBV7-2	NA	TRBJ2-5	CASSSNWKETQYF	TGTGCCAGCAGCTCAAACTGGAAAGAGACCCAGTACTTC
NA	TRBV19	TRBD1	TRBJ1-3	CASSPWTGGTGNTIYF	TGTGCCAGTAGTCCGTGGACAGGGGGAACTGGAAACACCATATATTTT
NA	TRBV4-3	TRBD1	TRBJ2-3	CATSAGTGVADTQYF	TGCGCCACCAGCGCCGGGACAGGGGTTGCAGATACGCAGTATTTT
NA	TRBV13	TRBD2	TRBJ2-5	CASSLRSGGQETQYF	TGTGCCAGCAGCTTAAGAAGCGGGGGACAAGAGACCCAGTACTTC
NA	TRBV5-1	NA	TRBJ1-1	CASSLDVGNTEAFF	TGCGCCAGCAGCTTGGACGTGGGGAACACTGAAGCTTTCTTT
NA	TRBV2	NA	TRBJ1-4	CASRLVGQTNEKLFF	TGTGCCAGCAGATTAGTCGGACAGACTAATGAAAAACTGTTTTTT
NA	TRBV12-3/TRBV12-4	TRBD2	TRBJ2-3	CASRLADTDTQYF	TGTGCCAGCCGACTAGCGGACACAGATACGCAGTATTTT
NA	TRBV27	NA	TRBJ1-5	CASSPTVGAQPQHF	TGTGCCAGCAGCCCGACCGTGGGGGCACAGCCCCAGCATTTT
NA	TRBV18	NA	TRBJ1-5	CASSPPGEGNQPQHF	TGTGCCAGCTCGCCTCCCGGGGAGGGCAATCAGCCCCAGCATTTT
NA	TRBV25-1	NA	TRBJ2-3	CASSESVAGSPTDTQYF	TGTGCCAGCAGTGAATCGGTGGCGGGGAGCCCCACAGATACGCAGTATTTT
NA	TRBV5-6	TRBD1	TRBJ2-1	CASSLARDRGKDEQFF	TGTGCCAGCAGCTTGGCCCGGGACAGGGGAAAGGATGAGCAGTTCTTC
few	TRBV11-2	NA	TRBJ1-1	CASSLAGPMNTEAFF	TGTGCCAGCAGCTTGGCCGGACCCATGAACACTGAAGCTTTCTTT
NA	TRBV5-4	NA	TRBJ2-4	CASSLKGVKNIQYF	TGTGCCAGCAGCTTGAAGGGGGTCAAAAACATTCAGTACTTC
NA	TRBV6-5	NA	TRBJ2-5	CASSPQGGGETQYF	TGTGCCAGCAGTCCCCAGGGGGGAGGAGAGACCCAGTACTTC
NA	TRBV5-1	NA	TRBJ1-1	CASSLFRPPAFF	TGCGCCAGCAGCTTGTTCCGCCCCCCAGCTTTCTTT
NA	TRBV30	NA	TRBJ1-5	CAWTGDPNQPQHF	TGTGCCTGGACAGGCGACCCTAATCAGCCCCAGCATTTT
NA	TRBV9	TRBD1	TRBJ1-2	CASSVNTGTGYAYTF	TGTGCCAGCAGCGTAAATACCGGGACAGGGTATGCCTACACCTTC
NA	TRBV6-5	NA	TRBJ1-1	CASTRDTTNTEAFF	TGTGCCAGCACCAGGGACACCACGAACACTGAAGCTTTCTTT
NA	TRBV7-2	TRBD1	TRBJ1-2	CASSIGTGDGYTF	TGTGCCAGCAGCATAGGGACAGGGGATGGCTACACCTTC
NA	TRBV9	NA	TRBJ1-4	CASSVRAATENEKLFF	TGTGCCAGCAGCGTGAGGGCAGCGACGGAGAATGAAAAACTGTTTTTT
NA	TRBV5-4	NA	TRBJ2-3	CASRPEASGDTQYF	TGTGCCAGCAGACCCGAGGCCAGCGGGGATACGCAGTATTTT
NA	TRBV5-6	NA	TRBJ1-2	CASSLLGGGYTF	TGTGCCAGCAGCTTGTTGGGAGGTGGCTACACCTTC
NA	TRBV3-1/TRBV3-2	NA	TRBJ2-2	CASSSPGNTGELFF	TGTGCCAGCTCCTCACCGGGGAACACCGGGGAGCTGTTTTTT
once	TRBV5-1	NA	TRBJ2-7	CASSPVPKRNEQYF	TGCGCCAGCAGCCCCGTGCCGAAGAGAAACGAGCAGTACTTC
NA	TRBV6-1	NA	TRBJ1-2	CASSDDLRGIGYTF	TGTGCCAGCAGTGACGACCTCCGGGGGATTGGCTACACCTTC
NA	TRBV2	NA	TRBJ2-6	CASRYTVAGANVLTF	TGTGCCAGCCGCTACACGGTCGCTGGGGCCAACGTCCTGACTTTC
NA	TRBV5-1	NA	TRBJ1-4	CASSLAAGNEKLFF	TGCGCCAGCAGCTTGGCGGCGGGAAATGAAAAACTGTTTTTT
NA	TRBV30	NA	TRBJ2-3	CAWSAGRIDTQYF	TGTGCCTGGAGTGCGGGAAGGATAGATACGCAGTATTTT
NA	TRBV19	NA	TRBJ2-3	CASSPLYMTDTQYF	TGTGCCAGTAGCCCCTTATACATGACAGATACGCAGTATTTT
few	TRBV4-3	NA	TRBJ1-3	CASSHLRDGGNTIYF	TGCGCCAGCAGCCATCTGAGGGACGGTGGAAACACCATATATTTT
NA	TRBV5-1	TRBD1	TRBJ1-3	CASTPGTASGNTIYF	TGCGCCAGCACGCCCGGGACAGCCTCTGGAAACACCATATATTTT
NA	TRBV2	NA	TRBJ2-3	CATASDGRSTQYF	TGTGCCACCGCGTCGGACGGCCGGTCGACGCAGTATTTT
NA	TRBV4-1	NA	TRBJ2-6	CASSAVGPGANVLTF	TGCGCCAGCAGCGCCGTGGGGCCAGGGGCCAACGTCCTGACTTTC
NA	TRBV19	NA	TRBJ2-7	CASSSGYYEQYF	TGTGCCAGTAGTTCGGGCTACTACGAGCAGTACTTC
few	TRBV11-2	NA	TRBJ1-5	CASSQGHGNQPQHF	TGTGCCAGCAGTCAGGGTCATGGCAATCAGCCCCAGCATTTT
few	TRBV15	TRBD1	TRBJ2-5	CATSIAGQGGFETQYF	TGTGCCACCAGCATCGCCGGACAGGGCGGATTTGAGACCCAGTACTTC
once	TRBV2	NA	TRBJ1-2	CASSATGSYGYTF	TGTGCCAGCAGTGCCACAGGGTCCTATGGCTACACCTTC
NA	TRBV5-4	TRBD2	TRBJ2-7	CASRERDQGEQYF	TGTGCCAGCAGGGAGCGGGATCAGGGAGAGCAGTACTTC
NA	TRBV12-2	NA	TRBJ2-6	CASRLAGSGANVLTF	TGTGCAAGTCGCTTAGCGGGCTCTGGGGCCAACGTCCTGACTTTC
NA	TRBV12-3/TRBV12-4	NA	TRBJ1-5	CASSLEGGQPQHF	TGTGCCAGCAGTTTAGAGGGCGGTCAGCCCCAGCATTTT
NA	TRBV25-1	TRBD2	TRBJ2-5	CASSPHSGRAGETQYF	TGTGCCAGCAGCCCCCATAGCGGGAGGGCGGGGGAGACCCAGTACTTC
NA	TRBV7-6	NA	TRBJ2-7	CASSLDEGLPYEQYF	TGTGCCAGCAGCTTAGACGAAGGACTGCCGTACGAGCAGTACTTC
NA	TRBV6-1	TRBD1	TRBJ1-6	CASSGPGTGNNSPLHF	TGTGCCAGCAGTGGACCCGGGACAGGGAATAATTCACCCCTCCACTTT
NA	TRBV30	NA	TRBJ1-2	CAWSVIQGGGYTF	TGTGCCTGGAGTGTAATCCAGGGCGGTGGCTACACCTTC
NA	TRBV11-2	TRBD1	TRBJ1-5	CASSPTGDSNQPQHF	TGTGCCAGCAGCCCGACAGGGGATAGCAATCAGCCCCAGCATTTT
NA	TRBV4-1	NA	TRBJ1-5	CASSQVDVGFQPQHF	TGCGCCAGCAGCCAAGTGGATGTAGGTTTCCAGCCCCAGCATTTT
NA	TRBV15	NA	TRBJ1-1	CATSRAKSMNTEAFF	TGTGCCACCAGCAGAGCCAAGAGCATGAACACTGAAGCTTTCTTT
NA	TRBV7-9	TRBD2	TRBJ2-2	CASSRREGSNTGELFF	TGTGCCAGCAGCCGGCGGGAGGGGTCGAACACCGGGGAGCTGTTTTTT
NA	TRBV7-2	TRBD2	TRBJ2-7	CASSSGGLSLYEQYF	TGTGCCAGCAGCTCGGGGGGACTTTCCCTCTACGAGCAGTACTTC
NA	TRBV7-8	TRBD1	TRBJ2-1	CASGTGGLEQFF	TGTGCCAGCGGGACAGGGGGCCTTGAGCAGTTCTTC
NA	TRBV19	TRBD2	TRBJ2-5	CASSPGGNLQETQYF	TGTGCCAGTAGCCCCGGGGGGAACCTACAAGAGACCCAGTACTTC
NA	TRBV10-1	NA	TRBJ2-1	CASSDMTRSYNEQFF	TGCGCCAGCAGTGATATGACTCGCTCCTACAATGAGCAGTTCTTC